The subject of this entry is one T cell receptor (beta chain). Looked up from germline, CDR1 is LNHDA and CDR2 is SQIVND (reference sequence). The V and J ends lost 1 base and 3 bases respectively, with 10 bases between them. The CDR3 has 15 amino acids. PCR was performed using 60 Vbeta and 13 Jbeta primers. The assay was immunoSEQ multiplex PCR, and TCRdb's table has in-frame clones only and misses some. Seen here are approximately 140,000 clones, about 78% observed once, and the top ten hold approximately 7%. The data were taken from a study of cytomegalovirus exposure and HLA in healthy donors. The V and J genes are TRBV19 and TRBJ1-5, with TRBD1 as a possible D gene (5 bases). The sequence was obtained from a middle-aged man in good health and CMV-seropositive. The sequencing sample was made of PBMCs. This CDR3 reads CASSIGRDLNQPQHF. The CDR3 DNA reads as TGTGCCAGTAGTATAGGCAGGGATCTCAATCAGCCCCAGCATTTT.